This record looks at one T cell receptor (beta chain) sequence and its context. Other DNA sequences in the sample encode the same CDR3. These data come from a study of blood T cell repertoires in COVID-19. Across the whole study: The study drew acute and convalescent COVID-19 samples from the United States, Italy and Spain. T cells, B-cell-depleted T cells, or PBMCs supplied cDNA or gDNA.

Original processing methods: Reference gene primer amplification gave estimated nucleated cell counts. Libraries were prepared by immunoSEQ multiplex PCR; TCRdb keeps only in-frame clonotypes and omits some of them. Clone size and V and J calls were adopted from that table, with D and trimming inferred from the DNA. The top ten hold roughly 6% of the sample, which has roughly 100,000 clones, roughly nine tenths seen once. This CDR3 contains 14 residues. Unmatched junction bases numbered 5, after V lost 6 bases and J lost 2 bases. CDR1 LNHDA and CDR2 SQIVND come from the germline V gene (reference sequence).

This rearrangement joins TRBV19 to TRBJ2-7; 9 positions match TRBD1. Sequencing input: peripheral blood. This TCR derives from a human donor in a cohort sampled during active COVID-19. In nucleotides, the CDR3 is TGTGCCAGTAGCCCGGGACAGGGCCCCTACGAGCAGTACTTC. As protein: CASSPGQGPYEQYF.